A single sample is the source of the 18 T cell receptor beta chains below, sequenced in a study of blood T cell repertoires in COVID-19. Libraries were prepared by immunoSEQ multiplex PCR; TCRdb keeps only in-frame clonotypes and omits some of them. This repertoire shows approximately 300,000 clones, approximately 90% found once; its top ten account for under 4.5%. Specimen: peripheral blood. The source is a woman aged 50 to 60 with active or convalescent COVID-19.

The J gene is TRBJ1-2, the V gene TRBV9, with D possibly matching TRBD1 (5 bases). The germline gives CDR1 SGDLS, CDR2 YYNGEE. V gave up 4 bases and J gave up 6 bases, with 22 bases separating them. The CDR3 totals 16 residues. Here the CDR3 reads CASSPFRDFIEDGYTF. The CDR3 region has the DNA TGTGCCAGCAGCCCGTTTAGGGACTTCATAGAGGATGGCTACACCTTC.

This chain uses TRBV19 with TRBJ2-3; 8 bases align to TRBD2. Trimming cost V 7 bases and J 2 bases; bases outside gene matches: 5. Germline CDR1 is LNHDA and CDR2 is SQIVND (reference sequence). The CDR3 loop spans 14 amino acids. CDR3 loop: CASKQREITDTQYF. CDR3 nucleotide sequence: TGTGCCAGTAAACAGCGGGAGATCACAGATACGCAGTATTTT.

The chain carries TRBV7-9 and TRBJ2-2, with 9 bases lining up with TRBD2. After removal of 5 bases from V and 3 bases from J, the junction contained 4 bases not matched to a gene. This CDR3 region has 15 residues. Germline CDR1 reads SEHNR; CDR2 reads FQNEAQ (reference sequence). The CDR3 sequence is CASSPLAGDTGELFF. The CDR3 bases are TGTGCCAGCAGCCCCTTAGCGGGGGACACCGGGGAGCTGTTTTTT.

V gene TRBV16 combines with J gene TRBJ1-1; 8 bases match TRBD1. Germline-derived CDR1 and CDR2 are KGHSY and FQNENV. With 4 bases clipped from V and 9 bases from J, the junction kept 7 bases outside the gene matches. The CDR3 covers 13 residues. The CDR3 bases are TGTGCCAGCAGCCCCTGGACAGGGACACAAGCTTTCTTT. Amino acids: CASSPWTGTQAFF.

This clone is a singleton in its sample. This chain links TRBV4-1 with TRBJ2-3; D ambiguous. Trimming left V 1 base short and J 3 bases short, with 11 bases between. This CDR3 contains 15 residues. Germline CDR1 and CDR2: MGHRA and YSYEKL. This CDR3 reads CASSQAPVGTDTQYF. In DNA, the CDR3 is TGCGCCAGCAGCCAAGCCCCGGTCGGGACAGATACGCAGTATTTT.

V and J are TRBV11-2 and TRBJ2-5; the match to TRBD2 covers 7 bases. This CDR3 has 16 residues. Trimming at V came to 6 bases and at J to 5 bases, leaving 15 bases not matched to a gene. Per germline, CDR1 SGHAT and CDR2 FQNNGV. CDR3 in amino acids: CASRLPTAGEAETQYF. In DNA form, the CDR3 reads TGTGCCAGCAGGTTACCCACGGCGGGGGAGGCGGAGACCCAGTACTTC.

CDR3 nucleotides: TGTGCCAGCTGCGCTATCAATGAGCAGTTCTTC. The encoded protein is CASCAINEQFF. The chain couples TRBV25-1 to TRBJ2-1; D call uncertain. In germline, CDR1 is MGHDK, CDR2 SYGVNS. This CDR3 contains 11 residues. Trimming shortened V by 8 bases and J by 6 bases, and 8 bases separated the two germline ends.

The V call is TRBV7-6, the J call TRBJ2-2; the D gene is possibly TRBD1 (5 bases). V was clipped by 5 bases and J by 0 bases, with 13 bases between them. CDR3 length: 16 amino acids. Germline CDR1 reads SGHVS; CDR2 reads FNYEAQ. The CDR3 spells CASSINRNTNTGELFF. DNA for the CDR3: TGTGCCAGCAGCATAAACAGGAATACGAACACCGGGGAGCTGTTTTTT.

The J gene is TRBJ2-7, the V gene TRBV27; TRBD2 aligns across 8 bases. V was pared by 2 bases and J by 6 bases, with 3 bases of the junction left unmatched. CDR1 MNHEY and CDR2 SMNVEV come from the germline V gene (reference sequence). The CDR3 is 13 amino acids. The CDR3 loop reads CASSLSGSAEQYF. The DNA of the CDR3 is TGTGCCAGCAGTTTAAGCGGGAGCGCCGAGCAGTACTTC.

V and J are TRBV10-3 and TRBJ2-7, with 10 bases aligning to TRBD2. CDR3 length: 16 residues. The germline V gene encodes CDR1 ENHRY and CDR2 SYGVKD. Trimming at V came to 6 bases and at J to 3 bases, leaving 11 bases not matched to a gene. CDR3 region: CAISPAGGPSGYEQYF. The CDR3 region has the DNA TGTGCCATCAGCCCAGCGGGAGGGCCGTCGGGCTACGAGCAGTACTTC.

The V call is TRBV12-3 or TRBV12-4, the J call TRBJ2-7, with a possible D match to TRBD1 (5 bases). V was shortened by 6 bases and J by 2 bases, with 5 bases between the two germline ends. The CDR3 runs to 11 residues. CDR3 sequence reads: CASRDTYEQYF. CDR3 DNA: TGTGCCAGCAGGGACACCTACGAGCAGTACTTC.

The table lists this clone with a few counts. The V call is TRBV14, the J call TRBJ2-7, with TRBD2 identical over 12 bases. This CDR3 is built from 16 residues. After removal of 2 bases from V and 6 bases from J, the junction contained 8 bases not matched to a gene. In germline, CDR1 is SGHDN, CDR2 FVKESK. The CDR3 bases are TGTGCCAGCAGCCAACCTAGCGGGAGGGTCAAGTGCGAGCAGTACTTC. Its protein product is CASSQPSGRVKCEQYF.

The CDR3 sequence is CAWSWLWAGQTYEQYF. Here the CDR3 DNA reads TGTGCCTGGAGTTGGCTATGGGCGGGACAGACCTACGAGCAGTACTTC. This chain uses TRBV30 with TRBJ2-7; TRBD1 is a possible D gene (7 bases). This CDR3 spans 16 amino acids. V was clipped by 2 bases and J by 2 bases, with 19 bases between them. CDR1 GTSNPN and CDR2 SVGIG come from the germline V gene (reference sequence).

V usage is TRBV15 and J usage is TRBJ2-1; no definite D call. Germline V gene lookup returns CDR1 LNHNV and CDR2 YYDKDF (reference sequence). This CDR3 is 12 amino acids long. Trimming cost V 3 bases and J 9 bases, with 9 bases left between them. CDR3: CATSRLVGEQFF. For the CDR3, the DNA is TGTGCCACCAGCAGGTTAGTTGGTGAGCAGTTCTTC.

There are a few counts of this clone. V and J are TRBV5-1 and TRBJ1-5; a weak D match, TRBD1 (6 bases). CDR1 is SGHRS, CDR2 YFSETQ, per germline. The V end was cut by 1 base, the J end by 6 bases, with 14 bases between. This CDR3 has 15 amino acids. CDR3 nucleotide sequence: TGCGCCAGCAGCTTGTGGGGCGGGGGCCGTCAGCCCCAGCATTTT. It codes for CASSLWGGGRQPQHF.

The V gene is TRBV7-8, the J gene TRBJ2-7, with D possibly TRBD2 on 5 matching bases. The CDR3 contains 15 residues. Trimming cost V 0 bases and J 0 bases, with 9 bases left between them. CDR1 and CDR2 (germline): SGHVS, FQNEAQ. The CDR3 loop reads CASSLAGSSSYEQYF. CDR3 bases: TGTGCCAGCAGCTTAGCGGGGAGCAGCTCCTACGAGCAGTACTTC.

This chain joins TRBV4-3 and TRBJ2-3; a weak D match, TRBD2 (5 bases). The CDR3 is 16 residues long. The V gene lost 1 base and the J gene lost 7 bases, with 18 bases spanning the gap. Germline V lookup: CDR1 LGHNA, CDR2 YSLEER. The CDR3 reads CASSQVAGMVGNTQYF. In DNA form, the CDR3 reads TGCGCCAGCAGCCAAGTGGCCGGGATGGTAGGGAATACGCAGTATTTT.

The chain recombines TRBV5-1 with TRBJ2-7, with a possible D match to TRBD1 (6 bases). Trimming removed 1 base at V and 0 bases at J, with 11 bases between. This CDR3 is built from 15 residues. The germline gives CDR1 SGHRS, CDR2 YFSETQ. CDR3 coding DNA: TGCGCCAGCAGCTTGTTCCCAGGGGACTCCTACGAGCAGTACTTC. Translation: CASSLFPGDSYEQYF.